These 31 T cell receptor beta chains were all obtained from the same sample, sequenced in a study of blood T cells in healthy people across ages. Alongside a J-beta primer mix, a sample-barcoded 5' primer served in a second PCR lasting roughly 6 to 11 cycles. TCRdb re-called the 5' RACE reads through MiXCR, storing one row per CDR3 protein. The table lists around 2 million distinct CDR3 sequences, about two fifths of them singletons. Sequenced: blood. These receptors were collected from a human donor in good health.

This clonotype was observed a few times. J is TRBJ2-7 and V is TRBV12-3 or TRBV12-4; TRBD1 agrees at 11 bases. The length of the CDR3 is 14 residues. Trimming took 6 bases from V and 4 from J; bases not matched to a gene: 5. The CDR3 DNA follows: TGTGCCAGCAGCTCCGGGGACAGGGGGTACGAGCAGTACTTC. Translating gives CASSSGDRGYEQYF.

The table lists this clonotype with a few counts. The CDR3 region is CASSLGGRAETQYF. The CDR3 DNA follows: TGTGCCAGCAGCTTAGGAGGGCGCGCGGAGACCCAGTACTTC. The J gene is TRBJ2-5, the V gene TRBV7-2, with a possible D match to TRBD2 (5 bases). The CDR3 consists of 14 residues. Trimming cost V 1 base and J 5 bases, with 11 bases left between them. Germline loops: CDR1 SGHTA, CDR2 FQGNSA.

There are a few counts of this clonotype. The chain employs TRBV12-3 or TRBV12-4 and TRBJ2-1; D possibly matches TRBD1 or TRBD2 (5 bases each). The CDR3 sequence is 14 residues long. The V and J ends lost 4 bases and 4 bases respectively, with 11 bases between them. The CDR3 nucleotides are TGTGCCAGCAGTTGGGGGTCGGGGTACAATGAGCAGTTCTTC. This encodes CASSWGSGYNEQFF.

J is TRBJ2-7 and V is TRBV7-2, with D unclear. The V gene's germline CDR1 is SGHTA and CDR2 FQGNSA. This CDR3 has 12 amino acids. Trimming removed 3 bases from V and 4 bases from J, with 7 bases in between. The CDR3 is CASSFSVYEQYF. The CDR3 DNA follows: TGTGCCAGCAGCTTTTCGGTTTACGAGCAGTACTTC.

This chain connects TRBV6-2 or TRBV6-3 to TRBJ2-7, with a weak D call TRBD2 (6 bases). The CDR3 runs to 17 residues. Trimming removed 2 bases at V and 0 bases at J, with 17 bases between. Germline-derived CDR1 and CDR2 are MNHEY and SVGEGT. CDR3 bases: TGTGCCAGCAGTTACGGCCGAGGAGGGGCTCTCTCCTACGAGCAGTACTTC. Translation: CASSYGRGGALSYEQYF.

The chain carries TRBV11-2 and TRBJ2-3; TRBD1 matches 8 bases. The trim removed 6 bases at V and 2 bases at J, leaving 16 bases unmatched. Germline V gene lookup returns CDR1 SGHAT and CDR2 FQNNGV. This CDR3 is built from 18 residues. The CDR3 spells CASSSPPWTGSNTDTQYF. CDR3 sequence (DNA): TGTGCCAGCAGTTCACCACCGTGGACAGGGTCAAACACAGATACGCAGTATTTT.

This clonotype was seen a handful of times. The chain joins TRBV4-2 to TRBJ1-2; 7 bases are shared with TRBD1. After removal of 5 bases from V and 1 base from J, the junction contained 7 bases not matched to a gene. The length of the CDR3 is 15 residues. In germline, CDR1 is LGHNA, CDR2 YNFKEQ. CDR3 region: CASSYRQGGNYGYTF. The CDR3 DNA follows: TGTGCCAGCAGCTATAGACAGGGTGGTAACTATGGCTACACCTTC.

Notes on this clonotype: Relative to the germline gene, one junction end is altered; a read error may explain this. The chain employs TRBV6-1 and TRBJ1-4; D not certain. This CDR3 region has 15 residues. CDR1 and CDR2 from the germline V gene are MNHNS and SASEGT. The CDR3 here is CASSEHINPNEKRFF. The CDR3 DNA reads TGTGCCAGCAGTGAACATATAAATCCTAATGAAAAACGGTTTTTT.

In its sample, this clonotype was seen a few times. This chain joins TRBV4-2 and TRBJ2-7; 10 bases map to TRBD1. With V trimmed by 0 bases and J by 2 bases, 4 bases remained unmatched. The CDR3 covers 16 residues. Germline lookup yields CDR1 LGHNA and CDR2 YNFKEQ. The CDR3: CASSQEWDRGAYEQYF. The CDR3 DNA reads as TGTGCCAGCAGCCAAGAATGGGACAGGGGTGCCTACGAGCAGTACTTC.

The chain couples TRBV20-1 to TRBJ2-3, with 10 bases identical to TRBD2. The CDR3 loop spans 14 amino acids. Germline loops: CDR1 DFQATT, CDR2 SNEGSKA (reference sequence). CDR3 DNA: TGCAGCACTTGGGTGGGACTAGCGAGGGATACGCAGTATTTT. It specifies CSTWVGLARDTQYF.

This chain links TRBV13 with TRBJ2-1; TRBD2 matches at 10 bases. CDR3 length: 16 residues. With 1 base clipped from V and 7 bases from J, the junction kept 7 bases outside the gene matches. The germline V gene encodes CDR1 PRHDT and CDR2 FYEKMQ (reference sequence). This CDR3 reads CASSLESVAGGNEQFF. The CDR3 bases are TGTGCCAGCAGCTTAGAATCTGTAGCGGGGGGTAATGAGCAGTTCTTC.

The table lists this clonotype with many counts. The rearrangement links TRBV29-1 to TRBJ2-1, with 12 bases that match TRBD1. J was trimmed by 4 bases and V by 6 bases; bases with no gene match: 1. The CDR3 sequence is 13 residues long. Germline loops: CDR1 SQVTM, CDR2 ANQGSEA. CDR3 in amino acids: CSVGQGAYNEQFF. CDR3 sequence (DNA): TGCAGCGTGGGACAGGGGGCGTACAATGAGCAGTTCTTC.

Notes on this clonotype: The junction and the germline gene differ at one end; a read error may be behind it. The genes are TRBV28 and TRBJ2-1; the D gene is possibly TRBD1 (5 bases). Germline lookup yields CDR1 MDHEN and CDR2 SYDVKM. The CDR3 is 12 amino acids. The CDR3 reads CASSFQGNERFF. CDR3 DNA: TGTGCCAGCAGTTTCCAGGGCAATGAGCGGTTCTTC. Full variable domain (rest looked up from reference TRBV28 and TRBJ2-1): DVKVTQSSRYLVKRTGEKVFLECVQDMDHENMFWYRQDPGLGLRLIYFSYDVKMKEKGDIPEGYSVSREKKERFSLILESASTNQTSMYLCASSFQGNERFFGPGTRLTVL.

The chain employs TRBV11-3 and TRBJ2-3; maybe TRBD2 (7 bases). The germline gives CDR1 SGHNT, CDR2 YENEEA. The V end was cut by 10 bases, the J end by 6 bases, with 23 bases between. CDR3 length equals 15 residues. CDR3 in amino acids: CATRGPLGRGDTQYF. DNA for the CDR3: TGTGCCACCAGGGGCCCTCTTGGGAGGGGTGATACGCAGTATTTT.

This clonotype has a handful of counts. The chain is built from TRBV6-1 and TRBJ2-7; D may be TRBD1 (5 bases). The CDR3 is made up of 14 amino acids. V lost 4 bases and J 3 bases, leaving 13 bases between the germline ends. Per the germline V gene, CDR1 is MNHNS and CDR2 is SASEGT. The CDR3 nucleotides are TGTGCCAGCAGTGTCTTCAGGGATAACTACGAGCAGTACTTC. Residues: CASSVFRDNYEQYF.

V and J are TRBV27 and TRBJ1-2, with 10 bases matching TRBD1. The CDR3 sequence is 15 residues long. V shed 5 bases, J shed 4 bases, and the junction held 7 bases outside the gene matches. Germline V gene lookup returns CDR1 MNHEY and CDR2 SMNVEV (reference sequence). CDR3 nucleotides: TGTGCCAGCAGTCCACGGGACAGGGGTGTCTATGGCTACACCTTC. Encoded protein: CASSPRDRGVYGYTF.

This clonotype was observed a few times. The V call is TRBV24-1, the J call TRBJ2-3, with 9 bases fitting TRBD2. CDR1 is KGHDR, CDR2 SFDVKD, per germline. This CDR3 is 17 amino acids long. The J segment lost 6 bases and the V segment lost 6 bases, leaving 15 bases of the junction unmatched. The CDR3 protein is CATSNPTGGGEWDTQYF. CDR3 in DNA: TGTGCCACCAGTAACCCGACTGGCGGGGGGGAATGGGATACGCAGTATTTT.

This clonotype showed up many times. The CDR3 sequence: CASSTGLQNTDTQYF. CDR3 DNA sequence: TGCGCCAGCAGCACGGGACTGCAAAACACAGATACGCAGTATTTT. This chain uses TRBV5-1 with TRBJ2-3, with D possibly TRBD2 on 6 matching bases. The germline CDR1 and CDR2 sequences are SGHRS and YFSETQ. V was clipped by 4 bases and J by 2 bases, with 14 bases between them. CDR3 length: 15 residues.

The chain uses TRBV6-6 and TRBJ1-6; 8 bases are shared with TRBD1. This CDR3 contains 15 residues. The V gene's germline CDR1 is MNHNY and CDR2 SVGAGI (reference sequence). J gave up 8 bases and V 4 bases, and 7 bases lay outside the gene matches. CDR3 in DNA: TGTGCCAGCAGTTCCACCGGGACAGGCCATTCACCCCTCCACTTT. Translation: CASSSTGTGHSPLHF.

Points on this clonotype: One end of the junction fails to match germline, which may point to a read error. The chain links TRBV7-3 to TRBJ1-1, with D unclear. CDR3 length: 12 residues. CDR1 and CDR2 (germline): SGHTA, FQGTGA. The CDR3 sequence: CAGSLTWTEAFF. The CDR3 nucleotides read TGTGCCGGCAGCTTGACGTGGACTGAAGCTTTCTTT.

The rearrangement links TRBV7-9 to TRBJ2-5, with TRBD2 matching 12 bases. V gave up 6 bases and J gave up 3 bases; unmatched junction bases: 8. Germline CDR1 reads SEHNR; CDR2 reads FQNEAQ (reference sequence). This CDR3 region has 16 residues. The CDR3, as DNA: TGTGCCAGCAGGATCGGTACTAGCGGGGGGAAAGAGACCCAGTACTTC. Its translation is CASRIGTSGGKETQYF.

This chain links TRBV7-2 with TRBJ1-6; the D is unclear. The CDR3 covers 13 residues. Germline CDR1 reads SGHTA; CDR2 reads FQGNSA. Trimming left V 0 bases short and J 8 bases short, with 5 bases between. CDR3 nucleotide sequence: TGTGCCAGCAGCTTAGCGATTTATTCACCCCTCCACTTT. It encodes CASSLAIYSPLHF. Filled out from reference TRBV7-2 and TRBJ1-6, the complete variable domain reads GAGVSQSPSNKVTEKGKDVELRCDPISGHTALYWYRQSLGQGLEFLIYFQGNSAPDKSGLPSDRFSAERTGGSVSTLTIQRTQQEDSAVYLCASSLAIYSPLHFGNGTRLTVT.

On this clonotype: Given a much more abundant clone one base away, this may be a read error. The J gene is TRBJ2-3, the V gene TRBV7-2, with D uncertain. V lost 2 bases and J lost 6, with 3 bases in between. This CDR3 comprises 11 residues. Germline CDR1 reads SGHTA; CDR2 reads FQGNSA. In nucleotides, the CDR3 is TGTGCCAGCAGCTTATTCGATACGCAGTATTTT. Translation: CASSLFDTQYF.

A remark on this clonotype: One end of the junction varies from germline; a read error may be responsible. The chain recombines TRBV5-5 with TRBJ1-1; D is unresolved. CDR1 SGHKS and CDR2 YYEKEE come from the germline V gene (reference sequence). This CDR3 contains 13 residues. The DNA for the CDR3 is TGTGCCAGCAAAGTAGGTAGGAACACTGGAGCTTTCTTT. As protein: CASKVGRNTGAFF. Full variable domain (outside the CDR3, taken from reference TRBV5-5 and TRBJ1-1): DAGVTQSPTHLIKTRGQQVTLRCSPISGHKSVSWYQQVLGQGPQFIFQYYEKEERGRGNFPDRFSARQFPNYSSELNVNALLLGDSALYLCASKVGRNTGAFFGQGTRLTVV.

This clonotype was picked up a small number of times. The rearrangement links TRBV6-2 or TRBV6-3 to TRBJ1-2; D ambiguous. Trimming took off 2 bases at V and 3 bases at J, with 7 bases between the two ends. In germline, CDR1 is MNHEY, CDR2 SVGEGT. This CDR3 region has 13 residues. Written as DNA, the CDR3 is TGTGCCAGCAGTTACCACCGTGACTATGGCTACACCTTC. Translation: CASSYHRDYGYTF.

The chain links TRBV4-1 to TRBJ2-7; D is undetermined. The CDR3 spans 15 residues. CDR1 MGHRA and CDR2 YSYEKL come from the germline V gene. The V and J ends lost 1 base and 1 base respectively, with 11 bases between them. The CDR3 coding sequence is TGCGCCAGCAGCCAAGTAGTCAGGCGATCCTACGAGCAGTACTTC. This translates into CASSQVVRRSYEQYF.

This chain connects TRBV9 to TRBJ2-1, with TRBD2 as a possible D gene (6 bases). Trimming stripped 4 bases from V and 6 bases from J, with 17 bases between. Germline V gene sequence: CDR1 SGDLS, CDR2 YYNGEE. The CDR3 spans 15 residues. CDR3 amino acids: CASSTLSGTFNEQFF. The CDR3 nucleotides are TGTGCCAGCAGCACCCTTTCCGGGACTTTCAATGAGCAGTTCTTC.

The chain joins TRBV11-3 to TRBJ2-7; D perhaps matches TRBD2 (5 bases). Trimming took off 2 bases at V and 4 bases at J, with 15 bases between the two ends. The CDR3 runs 15 residues. Germline-derived CDR1 and CDR2 are SGHNT and YENEEA. This chain's CDR3 is CASSLSRGRLYEQYF. The CDR3 nucleotides are TGTGCCAGCAGCTTATCTCGCGGGCGTCTATACGAGCAGTACTTC.

V gene TRBV15 combines with J gene TRBJ2-2, with D tentatively TRBD1 or TRBD2 (5 bases each). CDR1 is LNHNV and CDR2 is YYDKDF in the germline V gene (reference sequence). The CDR3 is made up of 16 amino acids. V lost 6 bases and J 4 bases, leaving 18 bases between the germline ends. CDR3 residues: CATRLWDPNPTGELFF. CDR3 nucleotides: TGTGCCACCAGGTTGTGGGACCCCAATCCCACCGGGGAGCTGTTTTTT.

Of note for this clonotype: One end of the junction does not line up with germline, which may come from a read error. The chain recombines TRBV12-5 with TRBJ2-3; D possibly corresponds to TRBD2 (5 bases). The CDR3 runs 17 residues. Per germline, CDR1 LGHNT and CDR2 FRNRAP. CDR3 in amino acids: CAGGLVLGAASTDTQYF. CDR3 in DNA: TGTGCTGGTGGTTTGGTACTTGGAGCGGCTAGCACAGATACGCAGTATTTT.

A single count supports this clonotype. Germline is not matched at one junction end, which may reflect a read error. The chain uses TRBV4-3 and TRBJ2-3, with D possibly matching TRBD2 (6 bases). The CDR3 is made up of 16 amino acids. Germline V gene lookup returns CDR1 LGHNA and CDR2 YSLEER. The CDR3 coding sequence is TGCGCCAGCAGCCAAGCTGCGGGAAGTAGGGCAGATATGCAGTATTTT. Amino acid sequence: CASSQAAGSRADMQYF.